A single sample gave rise to the 2 T cell receptor beta chains below, sequenced in a study of blood T cell repertoires in COVID-19. Sequencing used immunoSEQ multiplex PCR; TCRdb keeps in-frame clones, though not all of them. The sample carries about 120,000 clones, about four fifths recorded once. Sequencing was done on a sample of peripheral blood. These receptors were taken from a man aged 55 to 70 with active or convalescent COVID-19.

This clone was seen only a few times. The limits of the CDR3 on the DNA are not certain, so only TCRdb's listed CDR3 is given. The rearrangement links TRBV7-2 to TRBJ2-5; the table's D call TRBD2 went unverified against the DNA. The germline CDR1 and CDR2 sequences are SGHTA and FQGNSA. Inclusive of both ends, the CDR3 amounts to 13 amino acids. The CDR3: CASSLTFGETQYF.

This clone has more than one count but fewer than ten. The CDR3 nucleotides are TGTGCCAGCAGCGCCCCCGGGACAGCGAACGAAAAACTGTTTTTT. Encoded protein: CASSAPGTANEKLFF. The rearrangement joins TRBV21-1 to TRBJ1-4; the listed D gene, TRBD1, was not tested against the DNA. TRBV21-1 constitutes a pseudogene. The length of the CDR3 is 15 residues.